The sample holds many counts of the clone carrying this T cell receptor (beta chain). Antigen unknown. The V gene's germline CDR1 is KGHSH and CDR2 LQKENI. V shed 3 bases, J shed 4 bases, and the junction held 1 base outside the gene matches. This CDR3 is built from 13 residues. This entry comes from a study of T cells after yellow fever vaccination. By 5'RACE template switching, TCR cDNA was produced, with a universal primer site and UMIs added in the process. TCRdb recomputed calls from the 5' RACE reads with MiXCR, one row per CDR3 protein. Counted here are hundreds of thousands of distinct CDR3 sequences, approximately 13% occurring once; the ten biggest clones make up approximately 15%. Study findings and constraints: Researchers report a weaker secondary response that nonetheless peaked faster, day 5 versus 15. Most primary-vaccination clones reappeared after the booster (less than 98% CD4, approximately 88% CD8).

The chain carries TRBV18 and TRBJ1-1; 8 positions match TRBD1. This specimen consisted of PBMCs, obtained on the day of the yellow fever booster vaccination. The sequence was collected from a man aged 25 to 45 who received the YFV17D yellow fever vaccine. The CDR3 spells CASSPGQGTEAFF. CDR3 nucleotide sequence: TGTGCCAGCTCACCCGGACAGGGCACTGAAGCTTTCTTT.